These 16 T cell receptor beta chains were all obtained from the same sample, sequenced in a study of shared clonotypes between healthy human individuals. TCRdb's copy holds only in-frame clones and misses some; the assay was immunoSEQ multiplex PCR. The data contain around 940,000 clones, approximately 80% of them singletons. The sample taken for sequencing was memory CD4+ T cells sorted from blood. Subset reported: CD45RA-negative fraction. These receptors came from a man aged 18 to 35 in good health.

V is TRBV11-2 and J is TRBJ1-1; D remains ambiguous. Trimming cost V 5 bases and J 5 bases, with 6 bases left between them. The CDR3 spans 11 residues. Germline-derived CDR1 and CDR2 are SGHAT and FQNNGV. CDR3: CASSGHTEAFF. The DNA of the CDR3 is TGTGCCAGCAGCGGGCATACTGAAGCTTTCTTT.

The CDR3 sequence is CASSELAGGTGELFF. The CDR3 region has the DNA TGCGCCAGCAGCGAACTAGCGGGGGGAACCGGGGAGCTGTTTTTT. This chain joins TRBV5-1 and TRBJ2-2; 12 nucleotides align to TRBD2. The CDR3 length is 15 residues. Germline CDR1 and CDR2: SGHRS and YFSETQ. The ends lost 4 bases at V and 5 bases at J; junction bases unmatched: 3.

This rearrangement joins TRBV7-2 to TRBJ2-1; D remains unclear. The CDR3 has 14 amino acids. CDR1 and CDR2 from the germline V gene are SGHTA and FQGNSA. Trimming cost V 7 bases and J 0 bases, with 10 bases left between them. The CDR3 reads CASTELSSYNEQFF. Written as DNA, the CDR3 is TGTGCCAGCACCGAGCTTAGCTCCTACAATGAGCAGTTCTTC.

This chain connects TRBV7-2 to TRBJ2-2; the match to TRBD1 covers 7 bases. V dropped 4 bases and J dropped 5; count of bases not matched to a gene: 10. CDR1 SGHTA and CDR2 FQGNSA come from the germline V gene. The CDR3 contains 16 residues. CDR3: CASSSYSGGRTGELFF. CDR3 nucleotide sequence: TGTGCCAGCAGCTCTTACTCAGGGGGAAGGACCGGGGAGCTGTTTTTT.

The chain recombines TRBV30 with TRBJ1-1, with TRBD1 as a possible D gene (5 bases). Deletions cut 0 bases from V and 5 bases from J, with 13 bases between. Germline-derived CDR1 and CDR2 are GTSNPN and SVGIG (reference sequence). This CDR3 has 14 residues. The CDR3 here is CAWSVLQGETEAFF. The CDR3 DNA reads TGTGCCTGGAGTGTCCTGCAGGGTGAAACTGAAGCTTTCTTT.

V is TRBV5-1 and J is TRBJ2-7; D could derive from TRBD1 or TRBD2 (6 bases each). There are 16 residues in the CDR3. V lost 1 base and J lost 3, with 17 bases in between. The V gene's germline CDR1 is SGHRS and CDR2 YFSETQ. The CDR3 is CASSLSTGQGGYEQYF. The DNA of the CDR3 is TGCGCCAGCAGCTTGTCTACAGGGCAGGGAGGCTACGAGCAGTACTTC.

This clone showed up just once. The chain employs TRBV7-2 and TRBJ1-1; D call uncertain. Trimming took off 1 base at V and 6 bases at J, with 24 bases between the two ends. The germline V gene has CDR1 SGHTA and CDR2 FQGNSA. The CDR3 extends over 18 amino acids. CDR3 in DNA: TGTGCCAGCAGCTTAGAACGGGTCAAAGCCTCCCTAATACCTGAAGCTTTCTTT. Its protein is CASSLERVKASLIPEAFF.

The chain carries TRBV28 and TRBJ1-2; 7 nucleotides align to TRBD1. With V trimmed by 5 bases and J by 6 bases, 6 bases remained unmatched. The germline V gene encodes CDR1 MDHEN and CDR2 SYDVKM. This CDR3 has 13 residues. CDR3 in DNA: TGTGCCAGCAGTGGCTCGACAGGGAATGGCTACACCTTC. Translating it yields CASSGSTGNGYTF.

The CDR3 sequence: CASSMRGQFGDQPQHF. Here the CDR3 DNA reads TGTGCCAGTAGTATGAGGGGACAGTTTGGTGATCAGCCCCAGCATTTT. This chain links TRBV19 with TRBJ1-5; 7 bases align to TRBD1. The CDR3 consists of 16 residues. The V and J ends lost 3 bases and 5 bases, in that order; junction bases with no gene match: 10. The germline V gene has CDR1 LNHDA and CDR2 SQIVND (reference sequence). Using reference TRBV19 and TRBJ1-5 for the parts outside the CDR3, the full variable domain is DGGITQSPKYLFRKEGQNVTLSCEQNLNHDAMYWYRQDPGQGLRLIYYSQIVNDFQKGDIAEGYSVSREKKESFPLTVTSAQKNPTAFYLCASSMRGQFGDQPQHFGDGTRLSIL.

The rearrangement joins TRBV7-2 to TRBJ2-5, with D perhaps being TRBD1 or TRBD2 (6 bases each). Germline V lookup: CDR1 SGHTA, CDR2 FQGNSA. The V gene lost 4 bases and the J gene lost 5 bases, with 17 bases spanning the gap. CDR3 length: 15 residues. CDR3 DNA: TGTGCCAGCAGCTCACAGGGCAGCGGGTCGGAGACCCAGTACTTC. Translation: CASSSQGSGSETQYF.

The chain links TRBV2 to TRBJ2-5; D gene ambiguous. The V and J ends lost 6 bases and 0 bases respectively, with 11 bases between them. This CDR3 spans 14 amino acids. The V gene's germline CDR1 is SNHLY and CDR2 FYNNEI. The CDR3: CASRGVSYQETQYF. For the CDR3, the DNA is TGTGCCAGCAGAGGAGTTTCGTACCAAGAGACCCAGTACTTC.

The rearrangement uses TRBV29-1 and TRBJ2-4; D may be TRBD1 (6 bases). V lost 3 bases to trimming and J lost 1 base, with 7 bases between them. The CDR3 covers 13 residues. Looked up from germline, CDR1 is SQVTM and CDR2 is ANQGSEA. Written as DNA, the CDR3 is TGCAGCGTTGACACAGGGGCCAAAAACATTCAGTACTTC. As protein: CSVDTGAKNIQYF.

The CDR3 sequence is CASSAPSGEVSGANVLTF. CDR3 coding DNA: TGCGCCAGCAGCGCCCCATCAGGGGAGGTAAGTGGGGCCAACGTCCTGACTTTC. The genes are TRBV5-1 and TRBJ2-6, with D tentatively TRBD1 or TRBD2 (6 bases each). The germline V gene has CDR1 SGHRS and CDR2 YFSETQ. V was pared by 4 bases and J by 3 bases, with 20 bases between. The length of the CDR3 is 18 residues.

The chain carries TRBV5-6 and TRBJ1-1; D is unresolved. Per germline, CDR1 SGHDT and CDR2 YYEEEE. The V and J ends lost 1 base and 4 bases respectively, with 17 bases between them. This CDR3 contains 16 residues. The CDR3 region is CASSLTRRTLSTEAFF. CDR3 sequence (DNA): TGTGCCAGCAGCTTGACGAGACGGACCCTGAGCACTGAAGCTTTCTTT.

This chain joins TRBV5-1 and TRBJ1-4; D unclear. Trimming removed 0 bases at V and 12 bases at J, with 12 bases between. The CDR3 sequence is 13 residues long. CDR1 and CDR2 (germline): SGHRS, YFSETQ. CDR3 nucleotide sequence: TGCGCCAGCAGCTTGGGAACCGGCCAGGAACTGTTTTTT. The encoded protein is CASSLGTGQELFF.

The chain combines TRBV7-9 with TRBJ2-3, with TRBD1 matching 8 bases. The CDR3 is made up of 15 amino acids. Unmatched junction bases numbered 5, after V lost 3 bases and J lost 3 bases. Germline loops: CDR1 SEHNR, CDR2 FQNEAQ (reference sequence). The CDR3 coding sequence is TGTGCCAGCAGCTTCGGACAGGGAGGAACAGATACGCAGTATTTT. Translating it yields CASSFGQGGTDTQYF.